These T cell receptor beta chains were read from a single sample in a study of T cell responses to AZD1222 COVID-19 vaccine. Measured with immunoSEQ multiplex PCR; TCRdb has only the in-frame clones, and not every one. The sample has 85,000 to 90,000 clones, almost 90% seen once. Material: peripheral blood, obtained on day 0 of MenACWY control vaccination. Receptors originate from an adult in good health. Both conserved end residues are part of each CDR3. Fields, in order: clone size, J gene, V gene, D gene, CDR3 DNA, CDR3 protein. A D gene is named only where the DNA matches it firmly. For some rows the clone size is stated as once, few or many, or as a class when expanded; others skip it.

NA	TRBJ2-3	TRBV9	NA	TGTGCCAGCAGCCCCGCCCCGGGCACAGATACGCAGTATTTT	CASSPAPGTDTQYF
once	TRBJ1-4	TRBV4-2	NA	TGTGCCAGCAGCCAAATGGGGGCAGGGAATAATGAAAAACTGTTTTTT	CASSQMGAGNNEKLFF
NA	TRBJ1-4	TRBV28	NA	TGTGCCAGCAGTTTACGAGACAGCGAAAAACTGTTTTTT	CASSLRDSEKLFF
NA	TRBJ1-3	TRBV28	NA	TGTGCCAGCAGCTTTGGATACGGGGGAAACACCATATATTTT	CASSFGYGGNTIYF
NA	TRBJ2-7	TRBV12-3/TRBV12-4	NA	TGTGCCAGCAGCCCTGGTCCGCGGGAGCAGTACTTC	CASSPGPREQYF
NA	TRBJ2-1	TRBV12-3/TRBV12-4	NA	TGTGCCAGCAGGACGGGGGGCCAAAATGAGCAGTTCTTC	CASRTGGQNEQFF
NA	TRBJ2-7	TRBV7-2	NA	TGTGCCAGCAGCTTGATGCCTACGAGCTACGAGCAGTACTTC	CASSLMPTSYEQYF
NA	TRBJ1-6	TRBV14	NA	TGTGCCAGCAAGCAGGGCGGCTCCTATAATTCACCCCTCCACTTT	CASKQGGSYNSPLHF
NA	TRBJ2-7	TRBV25-1	NA	TGTGCCAGCAGTGACCCGACCGAGCAGTACTTC	CASSDPTEQYF
NA	TRBJ2-1	TRBV7-3	TRBD2	TGTGCCAGCAGCCCCCTTTCGGGCGGGGGGGCCCATGAGCAGTTCTTC	CASSPLSGGGAHEQFF
NA	TRBJ2-7	TRBV6-5	TRBD1	TGTGCCAGCTCCCCGGGACAGACCTCCTACGAGCAGTACTTC	CASSPGQTSYEQYF